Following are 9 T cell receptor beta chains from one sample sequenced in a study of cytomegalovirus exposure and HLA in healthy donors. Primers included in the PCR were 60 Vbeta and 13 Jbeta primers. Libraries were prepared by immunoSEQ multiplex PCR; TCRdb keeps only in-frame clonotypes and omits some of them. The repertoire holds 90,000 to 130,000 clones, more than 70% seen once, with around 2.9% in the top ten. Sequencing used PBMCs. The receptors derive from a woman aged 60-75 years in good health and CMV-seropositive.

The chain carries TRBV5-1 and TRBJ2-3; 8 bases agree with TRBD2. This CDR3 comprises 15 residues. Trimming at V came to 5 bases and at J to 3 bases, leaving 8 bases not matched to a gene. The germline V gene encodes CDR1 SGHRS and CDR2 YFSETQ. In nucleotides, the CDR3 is TGCGCCAGCAGGGAGAGCGGGAGAATAACAGATACGCAGTATTTT. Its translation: CASRESGRITDTQYF.

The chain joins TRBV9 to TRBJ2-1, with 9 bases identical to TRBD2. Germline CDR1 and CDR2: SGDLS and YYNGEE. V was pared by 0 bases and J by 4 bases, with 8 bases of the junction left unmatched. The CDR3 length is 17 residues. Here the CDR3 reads CASSVVGSGLAYNEQFF. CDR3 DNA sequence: TGTGCCAGCAGCGTAGTTGGTTCGGGACTAGCTTACAATGAGCAGTTCTTC.

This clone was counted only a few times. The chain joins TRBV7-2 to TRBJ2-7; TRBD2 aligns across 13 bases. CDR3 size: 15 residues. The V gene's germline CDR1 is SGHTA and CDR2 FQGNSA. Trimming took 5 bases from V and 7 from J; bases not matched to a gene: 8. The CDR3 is CASSERGLAGREQYF. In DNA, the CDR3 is TGTGCCAGCAGCGAGCGGGGACTAGCGGGAAGAGAGCAGTACTTC.

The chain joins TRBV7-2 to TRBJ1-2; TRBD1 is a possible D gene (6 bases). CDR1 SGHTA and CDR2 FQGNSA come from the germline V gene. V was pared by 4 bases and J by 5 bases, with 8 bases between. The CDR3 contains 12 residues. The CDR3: CASSSTGYGYTF. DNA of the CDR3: TGTGCCAGCAGCTCGACAGGTTATGGCTACACCTTC.

CDR3 sequence (DNA): TGTGCCAGCAGCCAAAACACGTACACCTACGAGCAGTACTTC. Its protein product is CASSQNTYTYEQYF. The chain is built from TRBV9 and TRBJ2-7; D is uncertain. V gave up 4 bases and J gave up 2 bases, with 13 bases separating them. Looked up from germline, CDR1 is SGDLS and CDR2 is YYNGEE. The CDR3 totals 14 residues. Together with reference TRBV9 and TRBJ2-7, the CDR3 gives the full variable domain: DSGVTQTPKHLITATGQRVTLRCSPRSGDLSVYWYQQSLDQGLQFLIQYYNGEERAKGNILERFSAQQFPDLHSELNLSSLELGDSALYFCASSQNTYTYEQYFGPGTRLTVT.

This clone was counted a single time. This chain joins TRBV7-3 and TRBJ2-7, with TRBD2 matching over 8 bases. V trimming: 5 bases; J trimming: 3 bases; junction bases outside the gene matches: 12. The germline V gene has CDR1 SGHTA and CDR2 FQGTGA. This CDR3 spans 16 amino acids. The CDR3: CASSPGGGSTLYEQYF. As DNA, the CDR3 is TGTGCCAGCAGCCCCGGGGGGGGTTCAACCCTCTACGAGCAGTACTTC.

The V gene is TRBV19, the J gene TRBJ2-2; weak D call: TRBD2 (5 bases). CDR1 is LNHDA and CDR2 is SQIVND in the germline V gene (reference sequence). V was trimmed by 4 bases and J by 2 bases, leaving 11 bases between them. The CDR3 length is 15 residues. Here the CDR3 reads CASSNLPGNTGELFF. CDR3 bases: TGTGCCAGTAGTAATCTCCCGGGAAACACCGGGGAGCTGTTTTTT.

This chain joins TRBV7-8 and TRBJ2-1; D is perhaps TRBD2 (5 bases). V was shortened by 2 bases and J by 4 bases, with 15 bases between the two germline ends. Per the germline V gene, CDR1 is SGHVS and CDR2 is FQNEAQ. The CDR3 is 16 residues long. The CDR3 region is CASSLSLGSSYNEQFF. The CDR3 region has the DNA TGTGCCAGCAGCTTATCCCTGGGGAGTAGTTACAATGAGCAGTTCTTC.

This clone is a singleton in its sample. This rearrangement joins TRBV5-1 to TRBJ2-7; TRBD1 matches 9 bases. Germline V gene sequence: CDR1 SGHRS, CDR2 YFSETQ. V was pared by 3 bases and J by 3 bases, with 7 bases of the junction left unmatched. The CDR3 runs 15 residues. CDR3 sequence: CASSSGQGSGYEQYF. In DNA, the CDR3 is TGCGCCAGCAGCTCGGGACAGGGCTCAGGCTACGAGCAGTACTTC.